The 29 T cell receptor beta chains below were found in one sample sequenced in a study of shared clonotypes between healthy human individuals. Repertoires were generated with immunoSEQ multiplex PCR, while TCRdb's copy carries only in-frame clones and drops some. The table has 950,000 to 1,100,000 clones, about 75% seen once. Material for sequencing was memory CD4+ T cells sorted from blood. Subset meaning: CD45RA-negative fraction. These receptors were obtained from a man younger than 30 in good health.

In its sample, this clone was seen a few times. The chain is built from TRBV7-6 and TRBJ2-7; the D gene is possibly TRBD1 (6 bases). Germline assignment: CDR1 SGHVS and CDR2 FNYEAQ. The length of the CDR3 is 15 residues. Between the trimmed V and J ends, which lost 3 bases and 1 base, there was a span of 13 bases. The CDR3 nucleotides read TGTGCCAGCAGCTTGTTCGGACAGCCTTCCTACGAGCAGTACTTC. Protein: CASSLFGQPSYEQYF.

This clone was found once. The chain couples TRBV7-2 to TRBJ2-7; TRBD1 is a possible D gene (5 bases). V was pared by 1 base and J by 4 bases, with 11 bases between. This CDR3 contains 14 residues. Looked up from germline, CDR1 is SGHTA and CDR2 is FQGNSA. This CDR3 is CASSLVQGGYEQYF. The DNA of the CDR3 is TGTGCCAGCAGCTTAGTTCAGGGTGGATACGAGCAGTACTTC.

V and J are TRBV5-4 and TRBJ2-5; no clear D. This CDR3 spans 13 amino acids. Trimming took 0 bases from V and 1 from J, leaving 4 bases between them. The germline V gene has CDR1 SGHNT and CDR2 YYREEE (reference sequence). The CDR3 nucleotides read TGTGCCAGCAGCTTGGCCCCCCAAGAGACCCAGTACTTC. The encoded protein is CASSLAPQETQYF. Full variable domain (outside the CDR3, taken from reference TRBV5-4 and TRBJ2-5): ETGVTQSPTHLIKTRGQQVTLRCSSQSGHNTVSWYQQALGQGPQFIFQYYREEENGRGNFPPRFSGLQFPNYSSELNVNALELDDSALYLCASSLAPQETQYFGPGTRLLVL.

V gene TRBV19 combines with J gene TRBJ2-5; no clear D. Germline V lookup: CDR1 LNHDA, CDR2 SQIVND (reference sequence). Trimming removed 7 bases at V and 1 base at J, with 7 bases between. This CDR3 is 12 amino acids long. The CDR3 DNA sequence: TGTGCCAGTAAGGGCATCCAAGAGACCCAGTACTTC. This sequence encodes CASKGIQETQYF.

This chain links TRBV7-9 with TRBJ2-2; TRBD1 might be the D (5 bases). V dropped 2 bases and J dropped 4 bases, with 11 bases sitting between them. The CDR3 length is 15 residues. Germline CDR1 reads SEHNR; CDR2 reads FQNEAQ (reference sequence). This chain's CDR3 is CASSLQGPVTGELFF. The CDR3 coding sequence is TGTGCCAGCAGCTTACAGGGCCCGGTCACCGGGGAGCTGTTTTTT.

On this clone: The identical CDR3 is also encoded by other nucleotide sequences in the sample. The chain links TRBV7-9 to TRBJ2-7, with a tentative D call TRBD1 (6 bases). CDR1 and CDR2 (germline): SEHNR, FQNEAQ (reference sequence). The germline V and J ends were trimmed by 5 bases and 3 bases, with 11 bases remaining between them. This CDR3 has 13 amino acids. The CDR3, as DNA: TGTGCCAGCAGCCTAGGACAGTTCTACGAGCAGTACTTC. Its translation: CASSLGQFYEQYF.

V usage is TRBV10-3 and J usage is TRBJ2-6; TRBD1 matches 8 bases. J lost 1 base, V lost 4 bases, and 6 bases had no gene match. This CDR3 spans 17 amino acids. Germline V gene sequence: CDR1 ENHRY, CDR2 SYGVKD. CDR3 sequence (DNA): TGTGCCATCAGTGCCTCAGGACAGGGTTCTGGGGCCAACGTCCTGACTTTC. Protein product: CAISASGQGSGANVLTF.

This rearrangement joins TRBV5-1 to TRBJ2-1; tentatively, D is TRBD1 or TRBD2 (6 bases each). Trimming left V 1 base short and J 7 bases short, with 15 bases between. This CDR3 region has 15 residues. The germline gives CDR1 SGHRS, CDR2 YFSETQ. As DNA, the CDR3 is TGCGCCAGCAGCTTGTTCGGGGGCCCCACAAATGAGCAGTTCTTC. Amino acid sequence: CASSLFGGPTNEQFF. The entire variable domain, with the rest obtained from reference TRBV5-1 and TRBJ2-1, is as follows: KAGVTQTPRYLIKTRGQQVTLSCSPISGHRSVSWYQQTPGQGLQFLFEYFSETQRNKGNFPGRFSGRQFSNSRSEMNVSTLELGDSALYLCASSLFGGPTNEQFFGPGTRLTVL.

V usage is TRBV7-2 and J usage is TRBJ2-5; D ambiguous. Germline-derived CDR1 and CDR2 are SGHTA and FQGNSA. CDR3 length: 12 amino acids. Between the trimmed V and J ends, which lost 5 bases and 5 bases, there was a span of 9 bases. The CDR3 here is CASSLFRETQYF. The CDR3 DNA follows: TGTGCCAGCAGCCTGTTTCGGGAGACCCAGTACTTC.

This clone was counted between two and nine times. The V call is TRBV13, the J call TRBJ2-3, with unresolved D. Trimming took off 2 bases at V and 5 bases at J, with 2 bases between the two ends. CDR3 length: 11 residues. CDR1 and CDR2 (germline): PRHDT, FYEKMQ (reference sequence). CDR3 nucleotide sequence: TGTGCCAGCAGCTTACAAGATACGCAGTATTTT. Encoded protein: CASSLQDTQYF.

The chain joins TRBV7-2 to TRBJ1-4; TRBD1 matches 9 bases. Per the germline V gene, CDR1 is SGHTA and CDR2 is FQGNSA. V lost 0 bases, J lost 9 bases, and 5 bases stayed unmatched. This CDR3 contains 15 residues. CDR3 sequence reads: CASSLAGQGLQKLFF. The CDR3 coding sequence is TGTGCCAGCAGCTTAGCAGGACAGGGGCTTCAAAAACTGTTTTTT.

This clone was recorded a few times. V is TRBV5-6 and J is TRBJ2-7, with D unresolved. Trimming removed 0 bases at V and 3 bases at J, with 7 bases between. The germline V gene has CDR1 SGHDT and CDR2 YYEEEE. There are 13 residues in the CDR3. The CDR3 bases are TGTGCCAGCAGCTTGGGTATCTTCTACGAGCAGTACTTC. It is translated as CASSLGIFYEQYF.

The J gene is TRBJ1-2, the V gene TRBV19; D is possibly TRBD1 (6 bases). V was clipped by 6 bases and J by 8 bases, with 16 bases between them. This CDR3 region has 13 residues. Germline V gene sequence: CDR1 LNHDA, CDR2 SQIVND (reference sequence). The CDR3 nucleotides are TGTGCCAGTAGCAACAACAACAGGGACGGCTACACCTTC. This encodes CASSNNNRDGYTF.

V is TRBV9 and J is TRBJ1-2; 7 bases align to TRBD1. CDR1 SGDLS and CDR2 YYNGEE come from the germline V gene. There are 14 residues in the CDR3. J lost 5 bases, V lost 3 bases, and 7 bases had no gene match. CDR3 coding DNA: TGTGCCAGCAGCGCCCAGGGGGAAGGATATGGCTACACCTTC. Encoded protein: CASSAQGEGYGYTF.

This rearrangement joins TRBV5-1 to TRBJ2-7; maybe TRBD2 (6 bases). The CDR3 runs to 15 residues. Trimming cost V 0 bases and J 3 bases, with 13 bases left between them. CDR1 and CDR2 from the germline V gene are SGHRS and YFSETQ. The DNA of the CDR3 is TGCGCCAGCAGCTTGGCCCTCCGGAGGGGCTACGAGCAGTACTTC. Its translation is CASSLALRRGYEQYF.

This clone occurred a few times. The chain couples TRBV18 to TRBJ2-2; D is perhaps TRBD1 (6 bases). The CDR3 contains 16 residues. The germline V gene has CDR1 KGHSH and CDR2 LQKENI. Trimming stripped 3 bases from V and 4 bases from J, with 15 bases between. CDR3 loop: CASSPLTGELTGELFF. CDR3 coding DNA: TGTGCCAGCTCACCGTTGACAGGAGAACTCACCGGGGAGCTGTTTTTT.

The V and J genes are TRBV5-1 and TRBJ2-2, with D possibly TRBD2 on 5 matching bases. V lost 0 bases to trimming and J lost 7 bases, with 7 bases between them. The CDR3 has 13 residues. Looked up from germline, CDR1 is SGHRS and CDR2 is YFSETQ. The CDR3: CASSLVTSGELFF. The CDR3 DNA reads as TGCGCCAGCAGCTTGGTAACTAGCGGGGAGCTGTTTTTT.

The genes are TRBV6-5 and TRBJ2-3; 8 nucleotides agree with TRBD2. Germline V CDR1 and CDR2: MNHEY, SVGAGI. V dropped 0 bases and J dropped 2; count of bases not matched to a gene: 4. The CDR3 consists of 16 residues. As DNA, the CDR3 is TGTGCCAGCAGTTACTCTAGCGGGGCCTACACAGATACGCAGTATTTT. Translating it yields CASSYSSGAYTDTQYF.

The chain recombines TRBV10-1 with TRBJ2-5; 9 nucleotides match TRBD1. The V and J ends lost 6 bases and 4 bases, in that order; junction bases with no gene match: 9. The length of the CDR3 is 15 residues. Germline V gene data show CDR1 as WNHNN and CDR2 as SYGVQD (reference sequence). CDR3 DNA sequence: TGCGCCAGCAGCTCCGGGACAGGGCGGGCAGAGACCCAGTACTTC. It encodes CASSSGTGRAETQYF.

The V and J genes are TRBV7-2 and TRBJ1-5, with D unclear. V gave up 3 bases and J gave up 3 bases, with 15 bases separating them. Germline CDR1 and CDR2: SGHTA and FQGNSA. The CDR3 has 16 amino acids. The CDR3 DNA reads TGTGCCAGCAGCTTCTACCCCCGGTCCTCCAATCAGCCCCAGCATTTT. It encodes CASSFYPRSSNQPQHF.

This chain joins TRBV4-1 and TRBJ1-1; TRBD1 aligns across 7 bases. This CDR3 has 16 amino acids. The germline V gene has CDR1 MGHRA and CDR2 YSYEKL. Trimming at V came to 8 bases and at J to 0 bases, leaving 12 bases not matched to a gene. The DNA of the CDR3 is TGCGCCAGCCAACCTACAGGGGCCCAGATGAACACTGAAGCTTTCTTT. The encoded protein is CASQPTGAQMNTEAFF.

In this sample, this clone turned up a few times. The chain is built from TRBV6-5 and TRBJ2-7; no reliable D call. The CDR3 sequence is 13 residues long. V lost 6 bases, J lost 5 bases, and 14 bases lay in between. Germline lookup yields CDR1 MNHEY and CDR2 SVGAGI. This CDR3 reads CASSPPGFNEQYF. The CDR3 DNA reads as TGTGCCAGCAGCCCACCAGGTTTTAACGAGCAGTACTTC.

The chain uses TRBV10-3 and TRBJ2-1; TRBD2 matches at 14 bases. This CDR3 has 14 residues. V lost 7 bases, J lost 7 bases, and 3 bases stayed unmatched. Germline values: CDR1 ENHRY, CDR2 SYGVKD. The CDR3 DNA reads TGTGCCATCACAGGGACTAGCGGGGGAAATGAGCAGTTCTTC. This sequence encodes CAITGTSGGNEQFF.

The gene calls are TRBV28 and TRBJ2-7; TRBD1 aligns across 9 bases. There are 16 residues in the CDR3. The trim removed 10 bases at V and 5 bases at J, leaving 18 bases unmatched. Germline CDR1 is MDHEN and CDR2 is SYDVKM. Here the CDR3 DNA reads TGTGCCACAGGGGCGGACAGGGGAAAAATTAGCGACGAGCAGTACTTC. Residues: CATGADRGKISDEQYF.

CDR3 amino acids: CASSYYSHRGVYEQYF. DNA for the CDR3: TGTGCCAGCAGTTATTACTCCCACAGGGGAGTCTACGAGCAGTACTTC. This chain uses TRBV6-5 with TRBJ2-5; 7 nucleotides line up with TRBD1. The J call is in doubt because the DNA end fits TRBJ2-7 better. CDR1 MNHEY and CDR2 SVGAGI come from the germline V gene. This CDR3 contains 16 residues.

This clone was detected only a few times. The CDR3 nucleotides read TGTGCCAGCAGCGTACACGGGTACAATGAGCAGTTCTTC. Encoded protein: CASSVHGYNEQFF. The chain couples TRBV6-5 to TRBJ2-1; D not resolved. CDR3 length: 13 amino acids. V was clipped by 6 bases and J by 4 bases, with 10 bases between them. From germline, CDR1 is MNHEY and CDR2 SVGAGI.

The rearrangement links TRBV4-1 to TRBJ1-3, with unresolved D. Germline assignment: CDR1 MGHRA and CDR2 YSYEKL. Trimming shortened V by 2 bases and J by 0 bases, and 8 bases separated the two germline ends. This CDR3 comprises 15 residues. The CDR3 nucleotides are TGCGCCAGCAGCCAACGGACGGTCTCTGGAAACACCATATATTTT. Translating gives CASSQRTVSGNTIYF.

The sample holds a few counts of this clone. V and J are TRBV18 and TRBJ2-1; 9 bases line up with TRBD1. Germline-derived CDR1 and CDR2 are KGHSH and LQKENI. Germline trimming cut 6 bases from V and 3 bases from J; bases unmatched to any gene: 3. The CDR3 is made up of 14 amino acids. This CDR3 is CASSRTGDYNEQFF. CDR3 DNA: TGTGCCAGCTCGAGGACAGGGGACTACAATGAGCAGTTCTTC.

The chain links TRBV29-1 to TRBJ1-3, with 7 bases that match TRBD1. Trimming at V came to 4 bases and at J to 3 bases, leaving 9 bases not matched to a gene. Germline V gene data show CDR1 as SQVTM and CDR2 as ANQGSEA. This CDR3 is built from 15 residues. CDR3 sequence reads: CSVAGAGGGGNTIYF. The CDR3 nucleotides read TGCAGCGTTGCCGGGGCAGGGGGTGGTGGAAACACCATATATTTT.